The rows below give T cell receptor beta chains drawn from one sample of a study of Ad26.COV2.S vaccination and SARS-CoV-2 variants. TCRdb's copy holds only in-frame clones and misses some; the assay was immunoSEQ multiplex PCR. The sample has around 320,000 clones; roughly 84% are singletons. The starting material was peripheral blood, obtained in a trial of Ad26.COV2.S vaccine versus placebo. The receptors were sampled from a person aged 18-65 years who received the Ad26.COV2.S COVID-19 vaccine or a placebo. CDR3s include the opening cysteine and the closing phenylalanine or tryptophan. Fields, in order: V gene, CDR3 protein.

TRBV18	CASSPGLSSGELFF
TRBV14	CASSQEDRGDNEQFF
TRBV18	CASSPLEHWNTEAFF
TRBV5-1	CASSLRILTNTGELFF
TRBV6-6	CASSSLAGGVAETQYF
TRBV6-5	CASSSLGQGNYEQYF
TRBV4-1	CASSLQGAGTGELFF
TRBV9	CASSVGYRDVETQYF
TRBV7-3	CASSLRGDNEQFF
TRBV7-9	CASSFSGEAYEQYF
TRBV7-2	CASSLQVIQGAYGYTF
TRBV14	CASSQELAGGRTGELFF
TRBV6-6	CASIEQGQARPLHF
TRBV14	CASSQVGTPRDYTF
TRBV4-2	CASRPRQAPSIADTQYF
TRBV6-5	CASSSSGGANEQFF
TRBV6-5	CASSPNSYGYTF
TRBV7-2	CASSFGGPGTDTQYF
TRBV27	CASSQDRTGSIGELFF
TRBV24-1	CATSDLGQRGQETQYF
TRBV25-1	CATRAATDTQYF
TRBV9	CASSVASQGTNEKLFF
TRBV21-1	CASSRGCGGGKETQYF
TRBV7-8	CASSPLWSGGAPLNEQFF
TRBV3-1/TRBV3-2	CASSPDREHGYTF
TRBV6-5	CASSRGQGPYEQYF
TRBV6-2/TRBV6-3	CASSYPWEGNQPQHF
TRBV19	CASSTRSGEPQHF
TRBV11-2	CASCPRSNTEAFF
TRBV5-1	CASSLQENTEAFF
TRBV7-2	CASRQDRGHEQYF
TRBV4-1	CASSVTNSPLHF
TRBV9	CASTPRYGGTGELFF
TRBV28	CASNPVEVGSGGTYTYEQYF
TRBV6-5	CASSPGRTGTQYF
TRBV15	CATSRDRGPNYGYTF
TRBV5-6	CASSFGPKGYIQYF
TRBV6-5	CASSYDRDNSPLHF
TRBV27	CASSSPNAGLEYTQYF
TRBV6-5	CASSYEGHITYNEQFF
TRBV14	CASSQPDRDYEQYF
TRBV10-3	CAISVTDSNQPQHF
TRBV14	CASSFEGTEAFF
TRBV9	CASSPRLAGSNTGELFF
TRBV11-2	CASSLEGGSGLRANYGYTF
TRBV4-3	CASSQDPGSYEQYF
TRBV5-1	CASSTRTGAANYGYTF
TRBV5-1	CASSPNSNGYTF
TRBV27	CASSLGLGAEQYF
TRBV28	CASSRGAGNTIYF
TRBV30	CAWSPDVGSYNSPLHF
TRBV11-2	CASSFGGQGSGNTIYF
TRBV3-1/TRBV3-2	CASSRLTGGTDTQYF
TRBV4-1	CASSQDSGFYEQYF